This T cell receptor (beta chain) was captured by sequencing in a study of shared clonotypes between healthy human individuals. Study-wide findings and caveats: Generation probabilities were higher for clonotypes shared across all four sorted-subset donors than for unshared ones.

The method was immunoSEQ multiplex PCR; TCRdb's version includes in-frame clones alone and lacks a portion of them. The table includes some 320,000 clones, roughly 87% detected once. About this clone: The antigen is unknown.

The CDR3 totals 14 residues. The V end lost 0 bases, the J end lost 5 bases, and 8 bases lay between the germline ends. The V gene's germline CDR1 is SGDLS and CDR2 YYNGEE. The source is a man aged 18 to 29 in good health. The sequenced sample was memory CD8+ T cells sorted from blood. Subset indicated: CD45RO+ cells pooled with CCR7-negative TemRA cells. The chain couples TRBV9 to TRBJ1-4, with D unclear. DNA of the CDR3: TGTGCCAGCAGCGTAGAGGGAGGGAATGAAAAACTGTTTTTT. Translation: CASSVEGGNEKLFF.